Sequencing of this TCR beta chain was carried out in a study of blood T cell repertoires in COVID-19. Measured with immunoSEQ multiplex PCR; TCRdb has only the in-frame clones, and not every one. The sample includes approximately 260,000 clones, 85% to 90% of them seen just once. This CDR3 has 15 amino acids. V was trimmed by 2 bases and J by 7 bases, leaving 15 bases between them. Germline lookup yields CDR1 LNHDA and CDR2 SQIVND (reference sequence). The chain uses TRBV19 and TRBJ1-3; perhaps TRBD1 as D (6 bases). The specimen was peripheral blood. This TCR was recovered from a woman in her forties who had recovered from COVID-19. Here the CDR3 reads CASSIMAGAENTIYF. CDR3 nucleotide sequence: TGTGCCAGTAGTATAATGGCAGGGGCGGAGAACACCATATATTTT.